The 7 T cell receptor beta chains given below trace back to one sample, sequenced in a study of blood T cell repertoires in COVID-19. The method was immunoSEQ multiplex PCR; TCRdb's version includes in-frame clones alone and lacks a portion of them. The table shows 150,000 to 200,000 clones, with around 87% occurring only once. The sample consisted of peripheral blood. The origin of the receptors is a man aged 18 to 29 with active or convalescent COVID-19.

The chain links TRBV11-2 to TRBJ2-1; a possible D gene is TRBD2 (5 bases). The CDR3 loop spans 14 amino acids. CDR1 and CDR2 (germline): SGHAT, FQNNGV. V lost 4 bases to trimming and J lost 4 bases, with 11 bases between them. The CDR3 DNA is TGTGCCAGCAGCTCGAGGACTCTTTACAATGAGCAGTTCTTC. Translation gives CASSSRTLYNEQFF.

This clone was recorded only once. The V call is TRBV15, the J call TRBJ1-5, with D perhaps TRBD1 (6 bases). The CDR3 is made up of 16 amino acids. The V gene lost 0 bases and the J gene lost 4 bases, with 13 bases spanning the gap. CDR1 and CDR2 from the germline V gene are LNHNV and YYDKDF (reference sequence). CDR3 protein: CATSRDRQAENQPQHF. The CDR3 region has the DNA TGTGCCACCAGCAGAGATCGACAGGCGGAGAATCAGCCCCAGCATTTT.

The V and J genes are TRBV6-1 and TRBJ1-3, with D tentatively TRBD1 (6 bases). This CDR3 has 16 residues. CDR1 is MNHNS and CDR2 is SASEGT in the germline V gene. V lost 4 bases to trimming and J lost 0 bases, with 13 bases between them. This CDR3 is CASSVQGPSSGNTIYF. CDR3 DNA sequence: TGTGCCAGCAGTGTGCAGGGGCCGAGCTCTGGAAACACCATATATTTT.

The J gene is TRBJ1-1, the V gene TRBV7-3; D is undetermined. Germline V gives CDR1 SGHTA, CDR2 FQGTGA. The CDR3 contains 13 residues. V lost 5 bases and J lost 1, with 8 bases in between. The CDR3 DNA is TGTGCCAGCAGCCCAGGCCCGAACACTGAAGCTTTCTTT. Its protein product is CASSPGPNTEAFF.

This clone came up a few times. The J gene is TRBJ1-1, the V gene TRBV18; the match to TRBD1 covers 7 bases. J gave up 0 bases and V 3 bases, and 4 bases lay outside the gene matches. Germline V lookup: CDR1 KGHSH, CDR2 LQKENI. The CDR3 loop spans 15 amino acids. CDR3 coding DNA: TGTGCCAGCTCACCGCAGACAGGGCTGAACACTGAAGCTTTCTTT. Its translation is CASSPQTGLNTEAFF.

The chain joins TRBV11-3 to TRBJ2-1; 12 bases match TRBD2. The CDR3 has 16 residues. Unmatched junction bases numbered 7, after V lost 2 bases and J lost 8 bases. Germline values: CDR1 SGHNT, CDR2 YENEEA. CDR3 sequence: CASSLNRLAGVDEQFF. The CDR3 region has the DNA TGTGCCAGCAGCTTAAATCGACTAGCGGGAGTGGATGAGCAGTTCTTC. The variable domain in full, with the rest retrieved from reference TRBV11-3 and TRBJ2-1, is EAGVVQSPRYKIIEKKQPVAFWCNPISGHNTLYWYLQNLGQGPELLIRYENEEAVDDSQLPKDRFSAERLKGVDSTLKIQPAELGDSAVYLCASSLNRLAGVDEQFFGPGTRLTVL.

The chain's CDR3 is CASSPVGQGTAGYGYTF. As DNA, the CDR3 is TGTGCCAGCTCACCCGTGGGACAGGGGACGGCGGGCTATGGCTACACCTTC. The V call is TRBV18, the J call TRBJ1-2; TRBD1 aligns across 10 bases. CDR1 and CDR2 (germline): KGHSH, LQKENI. CDR3 size: 17 residues. V trimming: 3 bases; J trimming: 4 bases; junction bases outside the gene matches: 11.